Listed below are T cell receptor beta chains from one sample, sequenced in a study of tumor and adjacent non-tumor tissue in lung cancer. MiXCR was run by TCRdb on the multiplex PCR reads, yielding one entry per CDR3 protein. Here the sample spans under 150,000 distinct CDR3 sequences, 66% being singletons. Sequencing was done on a sample of lung tumor tissue. The receptors were sampled from a man in his 60s with small cell lung cancer. Both conserved end residues are part of each CDR3. The D gene is left open where the match is weak. Not every row has a clone size; where given, it reads once, few, many or a size class.

>-|TRBJ1-2|12|TRBD1|TRBV29-1
CSAMDRGYGRTF
TGCAGCGCTATGGACAGGGGCTATGGCCGCACCTTC
>-|TRBJ1-2|14|TRBD1|TRBV29-1
CSIEGTGARCGYTF
TGCAGCATTGAGGGGACAGGGGCCCGGTGTGGATACACCTTC
>many|TRBJ2-5|15|TRBD1|TRBV6-5
CASSPRTGGRGTQYF
TGTGCCAGCAGCCCCCGGACAGGGGGCCGAGGGACCCAGTACTTC
>-|TRBJ2-1|14|-|TRBV11-3
CASKRGGGYNEQFF
TGTGCCAGCAAGAGGGGTGGGGGGTACAATGAACAGTTCTTC
>-|TRBJ1-1|17|-|TRBV6-6
CASSYSPGLGAGTEAFF
TGTGCCAGCAGTTACTCCCCTGGACTGGGGGCGGGTACTGAAGCTTTCTTT
>many|TRBJ2-2|13|-|TRBV12-3/TRBV12-4
CASSFRNTGELFF
TGTGCCAGCAGTTTCCGGAACACCGGGGAGCTGTTTTTT
>-|TRBJ2-5|13|TRBD2|TRBV24-1
CATIVAGEETQYF
TGTGCCACCATTGTGGCGGGAGAAGAGACCCAGTACTTC
>-|TRBJ2-7|16|TRBD1|TRBV4-2
CASSHAAGTVPYEQYF
TGTGCCAGCAGCCATGCCGCCGGGACAGTCCCCTACGAGCAGTACTTC
>many|TRBJ2-5|14|-|TRBV5-1
CASSRHRDQETQYF
TGCGCCAGCAGCCGTCACCGGGACCAAGAGACCCAGTACTTC
>-|TRBJ2-1|15|TRBD2|TRBV7-8
CASSLELAGTNEQFF
TGTGCCAGCAGCTTAGAGCTAGCGGGGACTAATGAGCAGTTCTTC
>-|TRBJ2-7|14|-|TRBV11-2
CARSSTVPPYEHYF
TGTGCCCGCAGCTCGACAGTGCCCCCCTACGAGCATTACTTC
>-|TRBJ2-1|15|-|TRBV11-1
CASILGQMLGGEKFF
TGTGCCAGCATCTTAGGACAGATGCTCGGGGGTGAGAAGTTCTTC
>few|TRBJ1-1|12|-|TRBV6-1
CASGSGNTEAFF
TGTGCCTCAGGGTCTGGTAACACTGAAGCTTTCTTT
>-|TRBJ1-2|15|-|TRBV10-3
CAISDSDRRGDGHTF
TGTGCCATCAGTGACTCGGACCGTAGGGGTGATGGCCACACCTTC
>many|TRBJ1-6|15|TRBD1|TRBV6-5
CASSYGQGNRSPLHF
TGTGCCAGCAGTTACGGACAGGGAAATCGTTCACCCCTCCACTTT
>many|TRBJ2-3|14|TRBD2|TRBV6-2/TRBV6-3
CATLGLAVTDTQYF
TGTGCCACCCTGGGACTAGCGGTCACAGATACGCAGTATTTT
>few|TRBJ2-1|15|TRBD2|TRBV28
CASSIAGVAYNEQFF
TGTGCCAGCAGCATAGCGGGAGTAGCCTACAATGAGCAGTTCTTC
>-|TRBJ2-7|15|TRBD1|TRBV7-8
CAISLLGQGAGEHYF
TGTGCCATCAGCTTATTAGGACAGGGGGCTGGTGAGCACTACTTC
>few|TRBJ1-5|15|-|TRBV20-1
CSAARYAGDSQPQHF
TGCAGTGCTGCCCGATATGCGGGCGACAGTCAGCCCCAGCATTTT
>-|TRBJ2-2|15|-|TRBV6-5
CASRCVGPNTGELFF
TGTGCCAGCCGCTGCGTGGGTCCGAACACCGGGGAGCTGTTCTTT
>-|TRBJ2-3|16|-|TRBV21-1
CASSKGRREGTDTQYF
TGTGCCAGCAGCAAAGGTCGGCGGGAGGGGACAGATACGCAGTATTTT
>-|TRBJ2-1|15|TRBD1|TRBV18
CASAPGQGSHNEQFF
TGTGCCAGCGCACCAGGACAGGGTAGTCACAATGAGCAGTTCTTC
>few|TRBJ2-2|15|-|TRBV6-1
CASFYRASIAGELFF
TGTGCCAGCTTTTACCGGGCCAGCATTGCCGGGGAGCTGTTTTTT
>-|TRBJ2-7|17|-|TRBV28
CASNPGGAIARINEQYF
TGTGCCAGCAACCCGGGGGGCGCGATAGCGAGGATCAACGAGCAGTACTTC
>once|TRBJ2-1|18|-|TRBV4-2
CASSQDQGSGGLYNEQLF
TGTGCCAGCAGCCAAGATCAAGGTAGCGGAGGACTATACAATGAGCAGCTCTTC
>many|TRBJ2-1|18|TRBD2|TRBV24-1
CATSDGLAGASSYNEQFF
TGTGCCACCAGTGACGGACTAGCGGGAGCTAGTTCCTACAATGAGCAGTTCTTC
>-|TRBJ1-2|14|-|TRBV20-1
CISLTTRGGPGYTF
TGCATTTCTCTCACCACGAGAGGGGGGCCTGGCTACACCTTC
>-|TRBJ2-1|15|-|TRBV11-2
CASSLEAWFNNEQFF
TGTGCCAGCAGCTTAGAAGCCTGGTTTAACAATGAGCAGTTCTTC
>-|TRBJ2-3|14|-|TRBV6-5
CASCQRVARDTQYF
TGTGCCAGCTGTCAAAGGGTAGCGAGGGATACGCAGTATTTT
>-|TRBJ2-1|12|-|TRBV7-3
CASSFAGNEQFF
TGTGCCAGCAGCTTTGCCGGGAATGAGCAGTTCTTC
>few|TRBJ1-2|14|TRBD1|TRBV10-3
CAFRTDREFNGYTF
TGTGCCTTCAGGACGGACAGGGAGTTTAATGGCTACACCTTC
>many|TRBJ1-5|14|-|TRBV6-1
CASSEAGGNQPQHF
TGTGCCAGCAGTGAGGCAGGGGGCAATCAGCCCCAGCATTTT
>many|TRBJ1-5|12|-|TRBV6-5
CASRGGDQPQHF
TGTGCCAGTCGGGGGGGGGATCAGCCCCAGCATTTT
>-|TRBJ1-2|15|-|TRBV6-6
CASSYGDRTYYGYTF
TGTGCCAGCAGTTATGGAGACAGGACCTACTATGGCTACACCTTC